This T cell receptor beta chain was found in a study of a mutant IDH1 vaccine in newly diagnosed glioma. Notes on the study in general: In about 94% of patients, immune responses induced by the vaccine occurred.

The CDR3 length is 14 residues. Between the trimmed V and J ends, which lost 2 bases and 7 bases, there was a span of 14 bases. Germline V gives CDR1 GTSNPN, CDR2 SVGIG (reference sequence). Time point of the sample: week 23, last vaccination. Each dose delivered 300 ug of mutant IDH1 20-mer peptide subcutaneously with imiquimod. Patients carried new grade 3 or 4 IDH1-mutant astrocytomas lacking nuclear ATRX. This clone occurred a few times. What it binds is unknown. The protocol was immunoSEQ multiplex PCR, while the TCRdb copy is restricted to in-frame clones and leaves out a portion. The sample holds 20,000 to 25,000 clones, about four fifths seen once.

The sequence was collected from a man in his thirties or forties with glioma. The specimen comprised PBMCs, sampled from a glioma patient whose treatment included an IDH1 peptide vaccine. J is TRBJ2-2 and V is TRBV30; weak D call: TRBD2 (6 bases). CDR3: CAWSRHGGDGELFF. The DNA of the CDR3 is TGTGCCTGGAGTCGGCACGGAGGGGACGGGGAGCTGTTTTTT.